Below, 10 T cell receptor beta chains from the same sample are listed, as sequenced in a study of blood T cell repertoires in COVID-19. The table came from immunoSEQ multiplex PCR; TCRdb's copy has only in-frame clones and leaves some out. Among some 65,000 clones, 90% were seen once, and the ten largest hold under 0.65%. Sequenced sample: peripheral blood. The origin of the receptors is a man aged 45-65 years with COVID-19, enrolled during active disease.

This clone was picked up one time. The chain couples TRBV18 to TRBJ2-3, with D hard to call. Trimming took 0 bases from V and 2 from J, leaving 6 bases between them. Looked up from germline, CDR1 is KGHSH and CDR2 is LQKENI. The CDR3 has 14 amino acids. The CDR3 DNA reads TGTGCCAGCTCACCACCGGCTCCCACAGATACGCAGTATTTT. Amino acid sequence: CASSPPAPTDTQYF. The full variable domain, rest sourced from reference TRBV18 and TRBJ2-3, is NAGVMQNPRHLVRRRGQEARLRCSPMKGHSHVYWYRQLPEEGLKFMVYLQKENIIDESGMPKERFSAEFPKEGPSILRIQQVVRGDSAAYFCASSPPAPTDTQYFGPGTRLTVL.

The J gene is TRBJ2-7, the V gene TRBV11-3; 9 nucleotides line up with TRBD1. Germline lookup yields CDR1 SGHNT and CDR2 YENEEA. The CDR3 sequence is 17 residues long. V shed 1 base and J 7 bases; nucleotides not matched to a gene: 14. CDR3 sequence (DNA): TGTGCCAGCAGCTTAGGTTCCGGGACAGGGCCCCAGGGGGAGCAGTACTTC. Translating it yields CASSLGSGTGPQGEQYF.

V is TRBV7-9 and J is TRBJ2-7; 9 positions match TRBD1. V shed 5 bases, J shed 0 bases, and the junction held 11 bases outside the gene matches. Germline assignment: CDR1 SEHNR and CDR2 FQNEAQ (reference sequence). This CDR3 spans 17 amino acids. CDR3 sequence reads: CASSSGTGIQPSYEQYF. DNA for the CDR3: TGTGCCAGCAGCAGCGGGACAGGGATTCAACCCTCCTACGAGCAGTACTTC.

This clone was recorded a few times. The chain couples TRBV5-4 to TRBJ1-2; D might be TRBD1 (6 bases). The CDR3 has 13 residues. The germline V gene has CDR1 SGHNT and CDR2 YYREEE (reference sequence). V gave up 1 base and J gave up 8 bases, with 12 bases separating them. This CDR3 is CASSLRGFIGYTF. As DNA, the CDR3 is TGTGCCAGCAGCTTGAGGGGGTTTATAGGCTACACCTTC. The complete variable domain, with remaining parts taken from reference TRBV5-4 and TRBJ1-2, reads ETGVTQSPTHLIKTRGQQVTLRCSSQSGHNTVSWYQQALGQGPQFIFQYYREEENGRGNFPPRFSGLQFPNYSSELNVNALELDDSALYLCASSLRGFIGYTFGSGTRLTVV.

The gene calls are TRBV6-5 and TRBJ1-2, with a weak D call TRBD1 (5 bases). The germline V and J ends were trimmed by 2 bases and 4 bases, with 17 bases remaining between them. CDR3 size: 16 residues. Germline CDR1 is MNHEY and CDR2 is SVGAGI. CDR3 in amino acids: CASSYTQDAWGYGYTF. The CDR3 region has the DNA TGTGCCAGCAGTTACACACAGGACGCGTGGGGCTATGGCTACACCTTC.

CDR3 residues: CASSPRPGSKETQYF. The DNA for the CDR3 is TGTGCCAGCAGCCCGAGGCCAGGGTCTAAGGAGACCCAGTACTTC. The chain carries TRBV5-6 and TRBJ2-5; D possibly corresponds to TRBD1 (5 bases). Germline V CDR1 and CDR2: SGHDT, YYEEEE. Trimming shortened V by 4 bases and J by 5 bases, and 18 bases separated the two germline ends. The CDR3 spans 15 residues.

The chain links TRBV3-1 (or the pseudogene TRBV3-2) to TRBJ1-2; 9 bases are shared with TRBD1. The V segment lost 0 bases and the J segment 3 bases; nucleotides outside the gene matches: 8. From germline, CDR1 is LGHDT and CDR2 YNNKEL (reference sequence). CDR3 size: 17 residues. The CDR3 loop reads CASSQEAGQGFHYGYTF. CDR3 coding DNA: TGTGCCAGCAGCCAAGAGGCCGGACAGGGGTTTCACTATGGCTACACCTTC.

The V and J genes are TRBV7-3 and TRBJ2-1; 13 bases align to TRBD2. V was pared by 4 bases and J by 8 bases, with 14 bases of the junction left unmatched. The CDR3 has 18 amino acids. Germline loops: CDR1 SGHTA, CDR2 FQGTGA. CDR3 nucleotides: TGTGCCAGCAGCTCAGTGGACACGGGACTAGCGGGAACCCATGAGCAGTTCTTC. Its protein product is CASSSVDTGLAGTHEQFF.

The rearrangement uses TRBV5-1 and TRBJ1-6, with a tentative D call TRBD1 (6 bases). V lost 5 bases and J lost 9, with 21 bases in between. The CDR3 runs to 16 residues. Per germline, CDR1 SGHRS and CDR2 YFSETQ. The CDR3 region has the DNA TGCGCCAGCAGTCAACAAAATACAGGGACGGGTTCACCCCTCCACTTT. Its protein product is CASSQQNTGTGSPLHF.

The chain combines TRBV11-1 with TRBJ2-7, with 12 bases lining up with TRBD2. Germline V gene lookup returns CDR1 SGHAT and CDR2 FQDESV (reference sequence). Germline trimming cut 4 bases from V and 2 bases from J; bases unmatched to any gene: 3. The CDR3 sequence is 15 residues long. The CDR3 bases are TGTGCCAGCAGCTCCAGGACTAGCGGGGCCTACGAGCAGTACTTC. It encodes CASSSRTSGAYEQYF.